Presented here are 23 T cell receptor beta chains from one specimen sequenced in a study of shared clonotypes between healthy human individuals. The protocol was immunoSEQ multiplex PCR, while the TCRdb copy is restricted to in-frame clones and leaves out a portion. Of over a million clones listed, roughly 80% are singletons. What was sequenced was memory CD4+ T cells sorted from blood. Sample subset: CD45RA-negative fraction. All receptors derive from a man aged 18 to 30 in good health.

This chain joins TRBV4-1 and TRBJ2-3, with 7 bases fitting TRBD1. CDR1 is MGHRA, CDR2 YSYEKL, per germline. V was pared by 7 bases and J by 4 bases, with 11 bases of the junction left unmatched. The CDR3 covers 15 residues. CDR3 in amino acids: CASKMTGISADTQYF. The CDR3, as DNA: TGCGCCAGCAAAATGACAGGGATAAGCGCAGATACGCAGTATTTT.

The chain combines TRBV19 with TRBJ2-7; 8 bases agree with TRBD2. In germline, CDR1 is LNHDA, CDR2 SQIVND (reference sequence). V dropped 5 bases and J dropped 2; count of bases not matched to a gene: 11. The CDR3 has 16 residues. The CDR3 sequence: CASSREGPPITYEQYF. DNA for the CDR3: TGTGCCAGTAGTCGGGAGGGGCCACCGATAACCTACGAGCAGTACTTC. The full variable domain, rest sourced from reference TRBV19 and TRBJ2-7, is DGGITQSPKYLFRKEGQNVTLSCEQNLNHDAMYWYRQDPGQGLRLIYYSQIVNDFQKGDIAEGYSVSREKKESFPLTVTSAQKNPTAFYLCASSREGPPITYEQYFGPGTRLTVT.

This rearrangement joins TRBV4-1 to TRBJ1-3; 11 nucleotides match TRBD1. CDR1 and CDR2 from the germline V gene are MGHRA and YSYEKL. The CDR3 consists of 18 residues. V lost 0 bases, J lost 5 bases, and 9 bases stayed unmatched. DNA of the CDR3: TGCGCCAGCAGCCAAGAGGGGGGACAGGGGGTGACCAGAAACACCATATATTTT. Translating it yields CASSQEGGQGVTRNTIYF.

The chain has TRBV4-1 and TRBJ2-5, with 13 nucleotides matching TRBD2. Germline V gives CDR1 MGHRA, CDR2 YSYEKL. Trimming at V came to 3 bases and at J to 0 bases, leaving 7 bases not matched to a gene. The CDR3 covers 18 residues. CDR3 sequence reads: CASSQDETSGGYQETQYF. The CDR3 DNA reads TGCGCCAGCAGCCAGGATGAGACTAGCGGGGGGTACCAAGAGACCCAGTACTTC.

This clone has a count of ten or more. The V gene is TRBV5-4, the J gene TRBJ1-5; D is ambiguous. This CDR3 has 16 residues. Trimming shortened V by 5 bases and J by 6 bases, and 21 bases separated the two germline ends. Per germline, CDR1 SGHNT and CDR2 YYREEE (reference sequence). The DNA for the CDR3 is TGTGCCAGCAGACCGGGTCGGCAGGTCGGCATTCAGCCCCAGCATTTT. It codes for CASRPGRQVGIQPQHF.

The chain combines TRBV13 with TRBJ2-2; D might be TRBD2 (6 bases). Trimming stripped 5 bases from V and 2 bases from J, with 12 bases between. The CDR3 is 15 amino acids. The V gene's germline CDR1 is PRHDT and CDR2 FYEKMQ (reference sequence). This CDR3 is CASSRRDFNTGELFF. For the CDR3, the DNA is TGTGCCAGCAGCCGTCGGGACTTTAACACCGGGGAGCTGTTTTTT. The full variable domain, its missing parts supplied by reference TRBV13 and TRBJ2-2, is AAGVIQSPRHLIKEKRETATLKCYPIPRHDTVYWYQQGPGQDPQFLISFYEKMQSDKGSIPDRFSAQQFSDYHSELNMSSLELGDSALYFCASSRRDFNTGELFFGEGSRLTVL.

This chain connects TRBV9 to TRBJ2-3; D gene uncertain. Trimming removed 4 bases at V and 5 bases at J, with 17 bases between. CDR1 is SGDLS and CDR2 is YYNGEE in the germline V gene. The CDR3 is made up of 15 amino acids. For the CDR3, the DNA is TGTGCCAGCAGCACTCGAGGCGATCCGCGAGATACGCAGTATTTT. This sequence encodes CASSTRGDPRDTQYF.

This clone has only one observation. The chain joins TRBV28 to TRBJ2-3; D remains ambiguous. Germline CDR1 is MDHEN and CDR2 is SYDVKM. Trimming stripped 1 base from V and 8 bases from J, with 10 bases between. This CDR3 spans 13 amino acids. The CDR3, as DNA: TGTGCCAGCAGTTTATATTCGAAGAGTACGCAGTATTTT. This translates into CASSLYSKSTQYF. Based on the CDR3 plus reference TRBV28 and TRBJ2-3, the full variable domain is DVKVTQSSRYLVKRTGEKVFLECVQDMDHENMFWYRQDPGLGLRLIYFSYDVKMKEKGDIPEGYSVSREKKERFSLILESASTNQTSMYLCASSLYSKSTQYFGPGTRLTVL.

This clone was picked up one time. The chain recombines TRBV18 with TRBJ2-1, with 7 bases fitting TRBD1. The CDR3 contains 15 residues. CDR1 is KGHSH, CDR2 LQKENI, per germline. The V gene end was trimmed by 3 bases and the J gene end by 6 bases; junction bases not matched to a gene: 8. CDR3 residues: CASSPGQSTFNEQFF. CDR3 sequence (DNA): TGTGCCAGCTCACCGGGACAGTCCACTTTCAATGAGCAGTTCTTC.

The chain uses TRBV5-4 and TRBJ2-2, with TRBD2 identical over 7 bases. Losses at the gene ends were 5 bases for V and 0 bases for J; bases not matched to a gene: 4. The CDR3 extends over 15 amino acids. CDR1 is SGHNT and CDR2 is YYREEE in the germline V gene (reference sequence). CDR3 in DNA: TGTGCCAGCAGGCGAACTAGCGCGAACACCGGGGAGCTGTTTTTT. This sequence encodes CASRRTSANTGELFF.

The V call is TRBV7-2, the J call TRBJ1-5; D remains unclear. The CDR3 covers 14 residues. Germline V gene lookup returns CDR1 SGHTA and CDR2 FQGNSA. The ends were cut back, 4 bases at V and 0 bases at J, with 7 bases in the middle. The CDR3 loop reads CASSSWGSNQPQHF. DNA for the CDR3: TGTGCCAGCAGCTCGTGGGGTAGCAATCAGCCCCAGCATTTT.

This clone has just a few counts. The rearrangement joins TRBV27 to TRBJ1-1, with 7 bases that match TRBD1. V dropped 7 bases and J dropped 11; count of bases not matched to a gene: 16. CDR1 is MNHEY, CDR2 SMNVEV, per germline (reference sequence). This CDR3 has 14 amino acids. The CDR3 region is CASTPSGGGVRAFF. CDR3 coding DNA: TGTGCCAGCACCCCATCAGGGGGAGGGGTACGGGCTTTCTTT.

This clone was counted a few times. Distinct nucleotide sequences in the sample also encode this CDR3. The chain carries TRBV7-9 and TRBJ1-1; no clear D. Germline V lookup: CDR1 SEHNR, CDR2 FQNEAQ (reference sequence). With 3 bases removed from V and 0 bases from J, the gap between germline ends came to 2 bases. The CDR3 sequence is 12 residues long. The CDR3 nucleotides are TGTGCCAGCAGCTTCATGAACACTGAAGCTTTCTTT. This gives the protein CASSFMNTEAFF.

The chain has TRBV7-9 and TRBJ2-3; tentatively, D is TRBD1 (5 bases). The CDR3 totals 14 residues. The germline gives CDR1 SEHNR, CDR2 FQNEAQ (reference sequence). Trimming took 0 bases from V and 3 from J, leaving 7 bases between them. This chain's CDR3 is CASSLARTTDTQYF. The CDR3 DNA sequence: TGTGCCAGCAGCTTAGCGCGGACAACAGATACGCAGTATTTT.

J is TRBJ2-7 and V is TRBV2, with TRBD2 matching 16 bases. Germline trimming cut 6 bases from V and 0 bases from J; bases unmatched to any gene: 14. The CDR3 is 20 amino acids. Germline CDR1 and CDR2: SNHLY and FYNNEI. This CDR3 reads CASRGESPGLAGGGSYEQYF. The CDR3 nucleotides read TGTGCCAGCAGAGGAGAGAGCCCGGGACTAGCGGGAGGGGGCTCCTACGAGCAGTACTTC.

CDR3 bases: TGTGCCAGCAGCGTTGCTGGAGGCTCCTACAATGAGCAGTTCTTC. It translates to CASSVAGGSYNEQFF. The chain is built from TRBV9 and TRBJ2-1, with D possibly matching TRBD2 (5 bases). Trimming took 2 bases from V and 0 from J, leaving 9 bases between them. From germline, CDR1 is SGDLS and CDR2 YYNGEE. The CDR3 has 15 amino acids.

The chain couples TRBV5-4 to TRBJ2-2; 8 bases align to TRBD2. This CDR3 comprises 14 residues. The V and J ends lost 5 bases and 2 bases, in that order; junction bases with no gene match: 2. Per the germline V gene, CDR1 is SGHNT and CDR2 is YYREEE (reference sequence). The CDR3 DNA reads as TGTGCCAGCAGACTAGCGGACAACACCGGGGAGCTGTTTTTT. It is translated as CASRLADNTGELFF.

This clone was detected only once. The rearrangement links TRBV7-9 to TRBJ1-6; 8 bases map to TRBD1. The CDR3 covers 14 residues. Trimming at V came to 5 bases and at J to 6 bases, leaving 3 bases not matched to a gene. Germline V lookup: CDR1 SEHNR, CDR2 FQNEAQ (reference sequence). The CDR3 sequence: CASSPQGANSPLHF. The CDR3 bases are TGTGCCAGCAGCCCGCAGGGGGCTAATTCACCCCTCCACTTT.

The J gene is TRBJ1-1, the V gene TRBV11-1, with 8 positions matching TRBD1. In germline, CDR1 is SGHAT, CDR2 FQDESV (reference sequence). The CDR3 is 15 residues long. The junction had 3 bases not matched to a gene; V was cut back by 2 bases and J by 1 base. The CDR3 region is CASSLPGTGNTEAFF. The CDR3 coding sequence is TGTGCCAGCAGCTTACCCGGGACAGGGAACACTGAAGCTTTCTTT.

Only one count was recorded for this clone. The J gene is TRBJ2-5, the V gene TRBV21-1; the table assigns TRBD1, which was not confirmed against the DNA. TRBV21-1 is tagged as a pseudogene. The CDR3 consists of 17 residues. DNA of the CDR3: TGTGCCAGCAGCAAAGGCGGCAGGGGGCTCCATCAAGAGACCCAGTACTTC. It yields the protein CASSKGGRGLHQETQYF.

The chain couples TRBV7-2 to TRBJ2-7; D perhaps matches TRBD1 (5 bases). V lost 5 bases and J 5 bases, leaving 16 bases between the germline ends. The CDR3 sequence is 14 residues long. CDR1 SGHTA and CDR2 FQGNSA come from the germline V gene. The CDR3 is CASSILPGSHEQYF. Here the CDR3 DNA reads TGTGCCAGCAGCATCTTACCAGGGTCCCACGAGCAGTACTTC.

The J gene is TRBJ1-1, the V gene TRBV5-1; D not certain. Trimming took off 2 bases at V and 7 bases at J, with 15 bases between the two ends. CDR1 is SGHRS and CDR2 is YFSETQ in the germline V gene. The CDR3 is 14 residues long. The CDR3 bases are TGCGCCAGCAGCTTAGTATGGGGTGCTGGTGAAGCTTTCTTT. It encodes CASSLVWGAGEAFF.

V usage is TRBV5-6 and J usage is TRBJ2-6; 8 positions match TRBD1. The CDR3 spans 18 residues. Germline CDR1 is SGHDT and CDR2 is YYEEEE. The ends lost 0 bases at V and 2 bases at J; junction bases unmatched: 7. Here the CDR3 reads CASSLGGRGLTGANVLTF. Written as DNA, the CDR3 is TGTGCCAGCAGCTTGGGAGGCAGGGGGCTTACTGGGGCCAACGTCCTGACTTTC.